The rows below give T cell receptor beta chains drawn from one sample of a study of blood T cell repertoires in COVID-19. The method was immunoSEQ multiplex PCR; TCRdb's version includes in-frame clones alone and lacks a portion of them. The sample carries a few hundred thousand clones, about 87% recorded once. The specimen was peripheral blood. The receptors come from a woman between 50 and 59 years old with COVID-19, enrolled during active disease. Both conserved end residues are part of each CDR3. The order of the fields is J gene, V gene, CDR3 length, D gene, clone size, CDR3 protein, CDR3 DNA. D genes are given only for firm matches. The listing skips clone size in some rows; elsewhere it reads once, few, many or a size class.

TRBJ2-3 | TRBV5-1 | 17 | TRBD1 | - | CASSLVGQGTKTDTQYF | TGCGCCAGCAGCTTGGTGGGACAGGGGACAAAAACAGATACGCAGTATTTT
TRBJ2-5 | TRBV5-1 | 15 | TRBD1 | - | CASSLEQGGQETQYF | TGCGCCAGCAGCCTAGAACAGGGGGGACAAGAGACCCAGTACTTC
TRBJ2-1 | TRBV6-5 | 14 | TRBD2 | once | CASSPRGAYNEQFF | TGTGCCAGCAGTCCCCGGGGGGCCTACAATGAGCAGTTCTTC
TRBJ2-3 | TRBV10-1 | 17 | - | once | CASSEIQLAVSTDTQYF | TGCGCCAGCAGTGAGATCCAATTAGCGGTCAGCACAGATACGCAGTATTTT
TRBJ1-1 | TRBV4-1 | 13 | - | - | CASSQVAEPEAFF | TGCGCCAGCAGCCAAGTAGCGGAACCCGAAGCTTTCTTT
TRBJ1-2 | TRBV30 | 16 | TRBD1 | - | CAWSHTSQGSLYGYTF | TGTGCCTGGAGTCACACTTCACAGGGGAGTCTCTATGGCTACACCTTC
TRBJ1-4 | TRBV5-5 | 15 | - | - | CASSLGAQGPEKLFF | TGTGCCAGCAGCTTGGGGGCTCAGGGGCCTGAAAAACTGTTTTTT
TRBJ2-7 | TRBV2 | 14 | TRBD2 | - | CASKGSGGWYEQYF | TGTGCCAGCAAGGGGTCGGGGGGGTGGTACGAGCAGTACTTC
TRBJ1-2 | TRBV18 | 15 | TRBD1 | - | CASSPGTGANYGYTF | TGTGCCAGCTCACCGGGGACAGGGGCAAACTATGGCTACACCTTC
TRBJ2-3 | TRBV27 | 14 | - | - | CASSLSGSTDTQYF | TGTGCCAGCAGTTTAAGCGGGAGCACAGATACGCAGTATTTT
TRBJ1-3 | TRBV11-1 | 14 | - | - | CASSRRSSGNTIYF | TGTGCCAGCAGCCGACGGAGCTCTGGAAACACCATATATTTT
TRBJ1-1 | TRBV6-5 | 14 | - | - | CASSRDGGMTEAFF | TGTGCCAGCTCAAGGGATGGGGGGATGACTGAAGCTTTCTTT
TRBJ1-1 | TRBV11-3 | 13 | - | - | CASSPKRDSEAFF | TGTGCCAGCAGCCCTAAAAGGGACTCTGAAGCTTTCTTT
TRBJ1-6 | TRBV3-1/TRBV3-2 | 16 | - | - | CASSPTQSRDFSPLHF | TGTGCCAGCAGCCCCACCCAAAGTAGGGACTTTTCACCCCTCCACTTT
TRBJ2-1 | TRBV5-1 | 16 | TRBD1 | - | CASSLAATGVYNEQFF | TGCGCCAGCAGCTTGGCGGCGACAGGGGTCTACAATGAGCAGTTCTTC
TRBJ1-4 | TRBV7-8 | 17 | TRBD1 | few | CASSPGQGSSTNEKLFF | TGTGCCAGCAGCCCGGGACAGGGATCTTCAACTAATGAAAAACTGTTTTTT
TRBJ2-1 | TRBV7-9 | 15 | TRBD2 | - | CATNTGRAAYNEQFF | TGTGCCACTAACACCGGGAGGGCCGCCTACAATGAGCAGTTCTTC
TRBJ2-1 | TRBV9 | 14 | - | - | CASSVMTESNEQFF | TGTGCCAGCAGCGTGATGACAGAGAGCAATGAGCAGTTCTTC
TRBJ1-5 | TRBV29-1 | 12 | - | - | CSTREADQPQHF | TGCAGCACCCGGGAGGCGGATCAGCCCCAGCATTTT
TRBJ2-7 | TRBV27 | 18 | - | - | CASSSLYEAGLVPYEQYF | TGTGCCAGCAGTTCACTCTATGAGGCGGGTTTAGTCCCCTACGAGCAGTACTTC
TRBJ2-1 | TRBV6-5 | 12 | - | - | CASSYGAGEQFF | TGTGCCAGCAGTTACGGGGCGGGAGAGCAGTTCTTC
TRBJ2-2 | TRBV27 | 17 | - | - | CASSFLGSVPYTGELFF | TGTGCCAGCAGTTTCTTGGGGAGTGTTCCGTACACCGGGGAGCTGTTTTTT
TRBJ2-1 | TRBV5-6 | 11 | - | - | CASRLLGEQFF | TGTGCCAGCAGACTATTGGGTGAGCAGTTCTTC
TRBJ2-1 | TRBV2 | 14 | TRBD2 | - | CASSDSGSYNEQFF | TGTGCCAGCAGCGATAGCGGGAGCTACAATGAGCAGTTCTTC
TRBJ2-2 | TRBV7-6 | 17 | TRBD2 | - | CASSLARGAGSAGELFF | TGTGCCAGCAGCTTAGCGCGGGGGGCAGGGTCGGCCGGGGAGCTGTTTTTT
TRBJ2-3 | TRBV3-1/TRBV3-2 | 17 | TRBD2 | - | CASSQGLISGSSDTQYF | TGTGCCAGCAGCCAAGGGTTAATTAGCGGGAGTTCAGATACGCAGTATTTT
TRBJ2-5 | TRBV11-2 | 12 | - | - | CASSSRQETQYF | TGTGCCAGCAGCTCTCGGCAAGAGACCCAGTACTTC
TRBJ2-7 | TRBV6-4 | 14 | TRBD1 | - | CATRGQTVYYEQYF | TGTGCCACCAGGGGACAGACAGTATACTACGAGCAGTACTTC
TRBJ2-7 | TRBV2 | 13 | TRBD2 | - | CASSLAALYEQYF | TGTGCCAGCAGCCTAGCGGCCCTCTACGAGCAGTACTTC
TRBJ1-1 | TRBV5-1 | 17 | - | - | CASSFLTDSTMNTEAFF | TGCGCCAGCAGCTTTTTAACGGACAGCACCATGAACACTGAAGCTTTCTTT
TRBJ1-2 | TRBV11-2 | 14 | - | once | CASSLSTHNYGYTF | TGTGCCAGCAGCTTGAGTACTCATAACTATGGCTACACCTTC
TRBJ1-1 | TRBV12-5 | 14 | TRBD1 | - | CASGFEGQGAEAFF | TGTGCTAGTGGTTTTGAAGGACAGGGGGCTGAAGCTTTCTTT
TRBJ2-3 | TRBV19 | 16 | TRBD2 | - | CASNRLAGGSTDTQYF | TGTGCCAGTAACCGACTAGCGGGAGGGTCCACAGATACGCAGTATTTT
TRBJ1-4 | TRBV19 | 15 | TRBD1 | - | CASSIGGDRSKKLFF | TGTGCCAGTAGTATAGGTGGGGACAGGAGCAAAAAACTGTTTTTT